This T cell receptor beta chain was observed in a study of T cell changes during pregnancy in multiple sclerosis. The protocol was immunoSEQ multiplex PCR, while the TCRdb copy is restricted to in-frame clones and leaves out a portion. Here the sample spans approximately 50,000 clones, 92% being singletons. Germline V CDR1 and CDR2: WSHSY, SAAADI. The CDR3 runs 16 residues. V shed 8 bases, J shed 2 bases, and the junction held 9 bases outside the gene matches. Sequencing used CD4+ T cells from peripheral blood mononuclear cells, obtained after pregnancy. This chain links TRBV10-2 with TRBJ1-2, with 12 bases identical to TRBD1. The TCR was taken from a female donor with multiple sclerosis, enrolled in a pregnancy study. The CDR3 DNA follows: TGCGCCAGCGGAGAGGGACAGGGGGCCGCCAACTATGGCTACACCTTC. This sequence encodes CASGEGQGAANYGYTF.